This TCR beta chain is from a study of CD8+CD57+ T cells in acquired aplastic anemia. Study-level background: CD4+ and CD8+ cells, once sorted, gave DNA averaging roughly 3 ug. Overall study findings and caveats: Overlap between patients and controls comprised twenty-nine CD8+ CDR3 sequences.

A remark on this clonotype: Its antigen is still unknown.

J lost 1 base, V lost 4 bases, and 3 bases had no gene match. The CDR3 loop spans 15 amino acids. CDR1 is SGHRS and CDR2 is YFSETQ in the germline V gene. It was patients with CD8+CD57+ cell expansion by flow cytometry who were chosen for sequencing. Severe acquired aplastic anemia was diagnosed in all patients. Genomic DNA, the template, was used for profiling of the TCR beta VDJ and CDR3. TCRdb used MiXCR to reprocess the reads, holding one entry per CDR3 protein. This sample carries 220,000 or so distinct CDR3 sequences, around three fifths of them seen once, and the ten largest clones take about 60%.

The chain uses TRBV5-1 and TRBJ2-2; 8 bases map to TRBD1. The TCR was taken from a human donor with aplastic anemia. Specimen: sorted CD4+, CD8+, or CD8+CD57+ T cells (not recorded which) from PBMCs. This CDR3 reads CASSPDRVNTGELFF. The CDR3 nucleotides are TGCGCCAGCAGCCCGGACAGGGTGAACACCGGGGAGCTGTTTTTT.